Each of the 9 T cell receptor beta chains below was sequenced from the same sample in a study of blood T cell repertoires in COVID-19. Using immunoSEQ multiplex PCR, the repertoire was profiled, and TCRdb retains in-frame clones only, with some absent. The sample holds hundreds of thousands of clones, 90% seen once. The specimen sequenced was PBMCs or T cells enriched from blood (not recorded which). The receptors stem from a man aged 55 to 70 who had recovered from COVID-19.

The J gene is TRBJ1-1, the V gene TRBV29-1; no clear D gene. The V end was cut by 5 bases, the J end by 8 bases, with 18 bases between. CDR1 is SQVTM and CDR2 is ANQGSEA in the germline V gene. The CDR3 covers 13 residues. The DNA for the CDR3 is TGCAGCGTTCGGCAGGATCGCTTTGGGGAAGCTTTCTTT. Translated, it gives CSVRQDRFGEAFF.

This chain uses TRBV12-3 or TRBV12-4 with TRBJ1-5; D uncertain. This CDR3 has 11 amino acids. Trimming stripped 6 bases from V and 6 bases from J, with 6 bases between. CDR3 sequence: CASSTGQPQHF. As DNA, the CDR3 is TGTGCCAGCAGCACCGGTCAGCCCCAGCATTTT.

The gene calls are TRBV5-5 and TRBJ1-2; TRBD1 matches 7 bases. V lost 4 bases to trimming and J lost 4 bases; unmatched junction nucleotides: 10. This CDR3 has 15 amino acids. Germline lookup yields CDR1 SGHKS and CDR2 YYEKEE (reference sequence). The CDR3 protein is CASSPYQQGSYGYTF. In DNA form, the CDR3 reads TGTGCCAGCAGCCCATACCAACAGGGGAGCTATGGCTACACCTTC.

This sequence joins TRBV5-1 and TRBJ2-1; 7 nucleotides agree with TRBD1. The CDR3 length is 15 residues. Germline V gene data show CDR1 as SGHRS and CDR2 as YFSETQ. V was clipped by 4 bases and J by 8 bases; unmatched bases: 12. This CDR3 is CASSRSLVQGHEQFF. CDR3 in DNA: TGCGCCAGCAGCCGCTCCTTAGTACAGGGGCATGAGCAGTTCTTC.

The sample holds a few counts of this clone. V usage is TRBV18 and J usage is TRBJ1-5; TRBD1 might be the D (5 bases). V was shortened by 2 bases and J by 3 bases, with 11 bases between the two germline ends. This CDR3 region has 15 residues. In germline, CDR1 is KGHSH, CDR2 LQKENI. The CDR3 loop reads CASSPTTAFNQPQHF. In DNA form, the CDR3 reads TGTGCCAGCTCACCAACGACAGCGTTCAATCAGCCCCAGCATTTT.

This chain joins TRBV14 and TRBJ1-2, with a weak D call TRBD1 (6 bases). Between the trimmed V and J ends, which lost 3 bases and 0 bases, there was a span of 11 bases. Looked up from germline, CDR1 is SGHDN and CDR2 is FVKESK. The CDR3 length is 15 residues. The CDR3 sequence: CASSHQDRPNYGYTF. CDR3 bases: TGTGCCAGCAGCCACCAGGACAGACCTAACTATGGCTACACCTTC.

The V call is TRBV5-1, the J call TRBJ2-1; D unclear. Trimming removed 1 base from V and 6 bases from J, with 14 bases in between. This CDR3 is 15 amino acids long. CDR1 is SGHRS and CDR2 is YFSETQ in the germline V gene. This CDR3 reads CASSLRSAWANEQFF. CDR3 sequence (DNA): TGCGCCAGCAGCTTGAGGTCGGCGTGGGCCAATGAGCAGTTCTTC. Full variable domain (outside the CDR3, taken from reference TRBV5-1 and TRBJ2-1): KAGVTQTPRYLIKTRGQQVTLSCSPISGHRSVSWYQQTPGQGLQFLFEYFSETQRNKGNFPGRFSGRQFSNSRSEMNVSTLELGDSALYLCASSLRSAWANEQFFGPGTRLTVL.

The chain uses TRBV5-5 and TRBJ1-3, with D tentatively TRBD1 (6 bases). V was trimmed by 4 bases and J by 8 bases, leaving 13 bases between them. Germline V gene lookup returns CDR1 SGHKS and CDR2 YYEKEE (reference sequence). The CDR3 is 13 amino acids. The CDR3 nucleotides read TGTGCCAGCAGCACAGGGACCGGAGACACCATATATTTT. This sequence encodes CASSTGTGDTIYF.

The V call is TRBV9, the J call TRBJ1-4; 9 nucleotides line up with TRBD1. V dropped 3 bases and J dropped 6; count of bases not matched to a gene: 3. Germline V gene sequence: CDR1 SGDLS, CDR2 YYNGEE. The CDR3 extends over 14 amino acids. The CDR3 region has the DNA TGTGCCAGCAGCGATAGGACAGGGGATGAAAAACTGTTTTTT. Residues: CASSDRTGDEKLFF.